The 20 T cell receptor beta chains given below trace back to one sample, sequenced in a study of blood T cell repertoires in COVID-19. Sequencing was performed with immunoSEQ multiplex PCR; in TCRdb, only in-frame clones are kept and a portion is missing. Altogether 95,000 to 110,000 clones are present, 89% being singletons, with the ten largest covering 4.9%. Sequencing was done on a sample of peripheral blood. Source of these receptors: a man aged 40-49 years with active or convalescent COVID-19.

The V call is TRBV7-9, the J call TRBJ2-7, with D hard to call. Germline CDR1 is SEHNR and CDR2 is FQNEAQ (reference sequence). The CDR3 covers 16 residues. V shed 1 base and J shed 4 bases, with 17 bases lying between them. CDR3 in amino acids: CASSLGRSPQIYEQYF. The CDR3 DNA sequence: TGTGCCAGCAGCTTAGGTCGATCTCCCCAGATTTACGAGCAGTACTTC.

The chain has TRBV3-1 (or the pseudogene TRBV3-2) and TRBJ2-1; possibly TRBD1 for D (5 bases). V was shortened by 5 bases and J by 7 bases, with 18 bases between the two germline ends. There are 15 residues in the CDR3. Germline CDR1 LGHDT, CDR2 YNNKEL (reference sequence). The CDR3 reads CASSLGQGRLNEQFF. The CDR3 nucleotides read TGTGCCAGCAGCTTAGGGCAGGGCAGGTTAAATGAGCAGTTCTTC.

The CDR3 sequence is CASSLGGQPNTEAFF. Written as DNA, the CDR3 is TGTGCCAGCAGCTTAGGGGGGCAGCCGAACACTGAAGCTTTCTTT. V is TRBV7-2 and J is TRBJ1-1; maybe TRBD1 (6 bases). The CDR3 covers 15 residues. Trimming took 1 base from V and 1 from J, leaving 10 bases between them. CDR1 is SGHTA and CDR2 is FQGNSA in the germline V gene. Full variable domain (missing parts from reference TRBV7-2 and TRBJ1-1): GAGVSQSPSNKVTEKGKDVELRCDPISGHTALYWYRQSLGQGLEFLIYFQGNSAPDKSGLPSDRFSAERTGGSVSTLTIQRTQQEDSAVYLCASSLGGQPNTEAFFGQGTRLTVV.

This clone was detected only once. The chain links TRBV18 to TRBJ1-1; 7 bases align to TRBD1. This CDR3 spans 11 amino acids. The germline V gene encodes CDR1 KGHSH and CDR2 LQKENI. V trimming: 2 bases; J trimming: 11 bases; junction bases outside the gene matches: 2. CDR3 in DNA: TGTGCCAGCTCACCAGGGACAGATGCTTTCTTT. Amino acids: CASSPGTDAFF.

This chain joins TRBV9 and TRBJ2-1, with 11 bases fitting TRBD2. J was trimmed by 2 bases and V by 0 bases; bases with no gene match: 4. CDR3 length equals 17 residues. In germline, CDR1 is SGDLS, CDR2 YYNGEE. The DNA of the CDR3 is TGTGCCAGCAGCGTAGGCCTAGCGGGAGGTGCCTACAATGAGCAGTTCTTC. Protein sequence: CASSVGLAGGAYNEQFF.

The V and J genes are TRBV6-5 and TRBJ2-5, with D uncertain. This CDR3 region has 13 residues. V was pared by 8 bases and J by 0 bases, with 10 bases between. In germline, CDR1 is MNHEY, CDR2 SVGAGI. CDR3 in amino acids: CASSRVDQETQYF. The CDR3 nucleotides are TGTGCCAGCTCGAGAGTTGACCAAGAGACCCAGTACTTC.

This clone was observed a single time. The gene calls are TRBV30 and TRBJ2-6, with a weak D call TRBD1 (5 bases). This CDR3 is 14 amino acids long. Trimming cost V 0 bases and J 12 bases, with 15 bases left between them. CDR1 and CDR2 (germline): GTSNPN, SVGIG (reference sequence). The CDR3 region is CAWSVGTGSSVLTF. In DNA form, the CDR3 reads TGTGCCTGGAGTGTGGGAACAGGCAGCAGCGTCCTGACTTTC.

The chain carries TRBV19 and TRBJ2-1; TRBD1 matches at 7 bases. Germline loops: CDR1 LNHDA, CDR2 SQIVND (reference sequence). V was clipped by 2 bases and J by 0 bases; unmatched bases: 4. This CDR3 is 16 amino acids long. The CDR3 loop reads CASSIRGLGSYNEQFF. In DNA, the CDR3 is TGTGCCAGTAGTATAAGGGGGCTAGGCTCCTACAATGAGCAGTTCTTC.

This clone was counted between two and nine times. The rearrangement uses TRBV7-2 and TRBJ1-2; a weak D match, TRBD1 (6 bases). Germline-derived CDR1 and CDR2 are SGHTA and FQGNSA. V lost 3 bases to trimming and J lost 5 bases, with 13 bases between them. This CDR3 has 14 residues. The CDR3 sequence: CASSLGQTGYGYTF. The CDR3 DNA sequence: TGTGCCAGCAGCTTGGGACAAACGGGGTATGGCTACACCTTC. Full variable domain (remainder filled in from reference TRBV7-2 and TRBJ1-2): GAGVSQSPSNKVTEKGKDVELRCDPISGHTALYWYRQSLGQGLEFLIYFQGNSAPDKSGLPSDRFSAERTGGSVSTLTIQRTQQEDSAVYLCASSLGQTGYGYTFGSGTRLTVV.

The J gene is TRBJ1-1, the V gene TRBV25-1; possible D gene TRBD1, 6 bases. This CDR3 contains 13 residues. Looked up from germline, CDR1 is MGHDK and CDR2 is SYGVNS. V shed 3 bases and J shed 10 bases, with 15 bases lying between them. The CDR3 is CASSDPRGALAFF. CDR3 DNA sequence: TGTGCCAGCAGTGACCCCCGGGGGGCGTTAGCTTTCTTT.

The chain couples TRBV6-5 to TRBJ1-3; D remains ambiguous. The CDR3 covers 16 residues. CDR1 is MNHEY and CDR2 is SVGAGI in the germline V gene. Trimming shortened V by 0 bases and J by 0 bases, and 9 bases separated the two germline ends. The CDR3, as DNA: TGTGCCAGCAGTTACTCGTTACACAGCTCTGGAAACACCATATATTTT. Amino acid sequence: CASSYSLHSSGNTIYF.

The rearrangement uses TRBV7-2 and TRBJ2-5, with a possible D match to TRBD2 (5 bases). With 1 base removed from V and 0 bases from J, the gap between germline ends came to 15 bases. Germline V gene lookup returns CDR1 SGHTA and CDR2 FQGNSA. This CDR3 is 17 amino acids long. Here the CDR3 reads CASSLVTGRTYQETQYF. CDR3 coding DNA: TGTGCCAGCAGCTTAGTTACTGGGAGAACGTACCAAGAGACCCAGTACTTC.

The chain carries TRBV27 and TRBJ2-7; D remains unclear. The CDR3 runs to 13 residues. V was pared by 6 bases and J by 4 bases, with 13 bases between. Germline-derived CDR1 and CDR2 are MNHEY and SMNVEV (reference sequence). CDR3: CASSPGARYEQYF. CDR3 nucleotides: TGTGCCAGCAGCCCGGGTGCGAGATACGAGCAGTACTTC.

This clone was seen more than once but under ten times. The gene calls are TRBV10-3 and TRBJ1-5, with 7 bases aligning to TRBD1. Unmatched junction bases numbered 5, after V lost 6 bases and J lost 6 bases. Per the germline V gene, CDR1 is ENHRY and CDR2 is SYGVKD. The CDR3 loop spans 13 amino acids. The CDR3 DNA reads TGTGCCATCAGCGGGACAGAAGGTCAGCCCCAGCATTTT. Translated: CAISGTEGQPQHF.

This chain uses TRBV11-2 with TRBJ2-2; D gene ambiguous. The CDR3 is made up of 14 amino acids. From germline, CDR1 is SGHAT and CDR2 FQNNGV. V was clipped by 2 bases and J by 6 bases, with 10 bases between them. The CDR3 DNA is TGTGCCAGCAGCTTAATGGCAGGTCCCGGGGAGCTGTTTTTT. Residues: CASSLMAGPGELFF.

Here the CDR3 DNA reads TGTGCCAGCAGCTTTCGACTCGGGACTAGCGTCACCTACGAGCAGTACTTC. This encodes CASSFRLGTSVTYEQYF. This chain connects TRBV13 to TRBJ2-7; 10 bases are a match to TRBD2. CDR1 is PRHDT, CDR2 FYEKMQ, per germline (reference sequence). The length of the CDR3 is 17 residues. Trimming at V came to 3 bases and at J to 2 bases, leaving 10 bases not matched to a gene.

The J gene is TRBJ2-7, the V gene TRBV7-8; 7 bases align to TRBD1. This CDR3 has 14 amino acids. The V gene end was trimmed by 5 bases and the J gene end by 6 bases; junction bases not matched to a gene: 10. Germline-derived CDR1 and CDR2 are SGHVS and FQNEAQ. As DNA, the CDR3 is TGTGCCAGCAGCCCCCGGGACAGAGGTCGCGAGCAGTACTTC. Its translation is CASSPRDRGREQYF.

This rearrangement joins TRBV6-2 or TRBV6-3 to TRBJ2-1; 7 bases line up with TRBD2. The V gene end was trimmed by 5 bases and the J gene end by 5 bases; junction bases not matched to a gene: 6. Looked up from germline, CDR1 is MNHEY and CDR2 is SVGEGT. There are 14 residues in the CDR3. The CDR3, as DNA: TGTGCCAGCAGTCGCATGGGGACTAACAATGAGCAGTTCTTC. It specifies CASSRMGTNNEQFF.

A word on this clone: At the DNA level, this CDR3 is encoded by other sequences in the same sample as well. This chain connects TRBV11-2 to TRBJ2-1, with 8 bases matching TRBD2. This CDR3 has 13 amino acids. Germline values: CDR1 SGHAT, CDR2 FQNNGV. The V and J ends lost 3 bases and 7 bases, in that order; junction bases with no gene match: 2. The CDR3 sequence: CASSFQRGNEQFF. In DNA form, the CDR3 reads TGTGCCAGCAGCTTCCAGCGGGGGAATGAGCAGTTCTTC.

CDR3 DNA sequence: TGTGCCAGCAGATCGCAGGTTAATTCACCCCTCCACTTT. Translation: CASRSQVNSPLHF. The chain uses TRBV12-3 or TRBV12-4 and TRBJ1-6; D not certain. The V and J ends lost 6 bases and 6 bases respectively, with 9 bases between them. The CDR3 is 13 residues long.